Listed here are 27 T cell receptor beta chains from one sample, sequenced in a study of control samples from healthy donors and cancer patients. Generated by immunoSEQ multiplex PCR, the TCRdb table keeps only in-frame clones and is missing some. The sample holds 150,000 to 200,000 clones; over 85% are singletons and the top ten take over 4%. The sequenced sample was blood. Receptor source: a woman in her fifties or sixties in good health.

In DNA, the CDR3 is TGTGCCTGGAGTGGGACAGGTTACACCGGGGAGCTGTTTTTT. Translating it yields CAWSGTGYTGELFF. The chain carries TRBV30 and TRBJ2-2; 7 bases map to TRBD1. V gave up 1 base and J gave up 3 bases; unmatched junction bases: 2. Germline V gene data show CDR1 as GTSNPN and CDR2 as SVGIG (reference sequence). CDR3 length: 14 amino acids.

CDR3 loop: CASSSTSGGGYEQFF. For the CDR3, the DNA is TGTGCCAGCAGCTCAACTAGCGGGGGAGGATATGAGCAGTTCTTC. The chain joins TRBV7-2 to TRBJ2-1, with TRBD2 matching over 11 bases. The CDR3 runs 15 residues. J lost 8 bases, V lost 4 bases, and 7 bases had no gene match. CDR1 is SGHTA, CDR2 FQGNSA, per germline.

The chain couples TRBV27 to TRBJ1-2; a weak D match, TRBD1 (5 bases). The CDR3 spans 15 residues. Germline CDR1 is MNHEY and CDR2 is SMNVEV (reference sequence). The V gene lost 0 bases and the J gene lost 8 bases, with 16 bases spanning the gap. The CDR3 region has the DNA TGTGCCAGCAGTTTATCCCAGGGTGACCTTAGAGGCTACACCTTC. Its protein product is CASSLSQGDLRGYTF.

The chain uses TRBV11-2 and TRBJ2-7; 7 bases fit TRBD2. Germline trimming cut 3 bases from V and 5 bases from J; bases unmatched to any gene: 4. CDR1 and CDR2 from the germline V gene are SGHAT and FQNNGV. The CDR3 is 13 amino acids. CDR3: CASSLAGEHEQYF. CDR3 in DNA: TGTGCCAGCAGCTTGGCGGGAGAGCACGAGCAGTACTTC.

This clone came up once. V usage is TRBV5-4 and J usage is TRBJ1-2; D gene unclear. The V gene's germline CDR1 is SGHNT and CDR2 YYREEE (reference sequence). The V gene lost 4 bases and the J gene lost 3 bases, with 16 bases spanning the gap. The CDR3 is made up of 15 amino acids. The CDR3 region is CASSRDIGFDYGYTF. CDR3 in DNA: TGTGCCAGCAGCCGGGATATAGGGTTCGACTATGGCTACACCTTC.

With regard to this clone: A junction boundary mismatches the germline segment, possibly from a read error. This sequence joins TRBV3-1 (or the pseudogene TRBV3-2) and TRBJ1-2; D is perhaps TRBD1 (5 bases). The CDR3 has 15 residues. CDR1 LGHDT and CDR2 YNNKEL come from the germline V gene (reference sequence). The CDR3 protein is CASSQGHKANYGYTF. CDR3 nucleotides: TGTGCCAGCAGTCAAGGACACAAAGCGAACTATGGCTACACCTTC.

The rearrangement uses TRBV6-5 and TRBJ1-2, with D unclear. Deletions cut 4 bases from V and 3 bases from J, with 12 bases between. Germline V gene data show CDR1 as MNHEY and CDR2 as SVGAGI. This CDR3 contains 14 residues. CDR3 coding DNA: TGTGCCAGCAGTTCAGGAGCTCTTGACTATGGCTACACCTTC. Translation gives CASSSGALDYGYTF.

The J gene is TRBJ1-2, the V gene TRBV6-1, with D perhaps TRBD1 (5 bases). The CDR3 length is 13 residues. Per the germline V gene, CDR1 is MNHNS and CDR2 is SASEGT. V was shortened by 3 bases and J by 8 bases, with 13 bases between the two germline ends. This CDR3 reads CASSEGQPRGYTF. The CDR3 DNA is TGTGCCAGCAGTGAGGGGCAGCCCAGGGGCTACACCTTC.

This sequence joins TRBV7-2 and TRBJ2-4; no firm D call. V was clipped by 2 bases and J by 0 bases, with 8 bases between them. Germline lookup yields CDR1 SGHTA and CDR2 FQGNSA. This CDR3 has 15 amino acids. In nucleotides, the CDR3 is TGTGCCAGCAGCTTACAGGTTCTAGCCAAAAACATTCAGTACTTC. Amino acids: CASSLQVLAKNIQYF.

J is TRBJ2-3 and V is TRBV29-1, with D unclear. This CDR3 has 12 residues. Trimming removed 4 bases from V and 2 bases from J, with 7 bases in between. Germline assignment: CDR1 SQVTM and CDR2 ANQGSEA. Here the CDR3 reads CSVAVDTDTQYF. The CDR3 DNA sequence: TGCAGCGTTGCAGTCGACACAGATACGCAGTATTTT.

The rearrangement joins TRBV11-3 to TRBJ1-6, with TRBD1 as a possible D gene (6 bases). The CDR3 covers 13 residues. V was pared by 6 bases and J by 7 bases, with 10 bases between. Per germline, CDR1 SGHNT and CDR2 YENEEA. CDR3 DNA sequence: TGTGCCAGCAGTTCAGGGGCGAATTCACCCCTCCACTTT. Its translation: CASSSGANSPLHF. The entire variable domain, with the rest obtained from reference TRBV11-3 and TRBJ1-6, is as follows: EAGVVQSPRYKIIEKKQPVAFWCNPISGHNTLYWYLQNLGQGPELLIRYENEEAVDDSQLPKDRFSAERLKGVDSTLKIQPAELGDSAVYLCASSSGANSPLHFGNGTRLTVT.

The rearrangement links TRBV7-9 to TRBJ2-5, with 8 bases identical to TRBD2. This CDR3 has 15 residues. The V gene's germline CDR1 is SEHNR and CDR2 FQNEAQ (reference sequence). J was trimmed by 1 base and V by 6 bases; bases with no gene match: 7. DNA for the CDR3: TGTGCCAGCAGTCGGGCGGGGGGCCCCCAAGAGACCCAGTACTTC. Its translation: CASSRAGGPQETQYF.

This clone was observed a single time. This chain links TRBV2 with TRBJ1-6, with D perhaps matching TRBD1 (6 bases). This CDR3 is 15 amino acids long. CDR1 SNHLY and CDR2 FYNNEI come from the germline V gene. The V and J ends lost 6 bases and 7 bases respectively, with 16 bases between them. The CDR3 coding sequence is TGTGCCAGCAGGGACAAGGGGGATTCAAATTCACCCCTCCACTTT. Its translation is CASRDKGDSNSPLHF. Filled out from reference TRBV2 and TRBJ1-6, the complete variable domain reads EPEVTQTPSHQVTQMGQEVILRCVPISNHLYFYWYRQILGQKVEFLVSFYNNEISEKSEIFDDQFSVERPDGSNFTLKIRSTKLEDSAMYFCASRDKGDSNSPLHFGNGTRLTVT.

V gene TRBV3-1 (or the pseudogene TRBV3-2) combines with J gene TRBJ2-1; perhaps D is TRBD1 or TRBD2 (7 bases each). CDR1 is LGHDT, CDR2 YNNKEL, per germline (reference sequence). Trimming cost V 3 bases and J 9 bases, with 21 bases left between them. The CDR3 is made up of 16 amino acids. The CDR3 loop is CASSQGGGLGGSEQFF. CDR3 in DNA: TGTGCCAGCAGCCAGGGAGGGGGATTAGGGGGCAGTGAGCAGTTCTTC.

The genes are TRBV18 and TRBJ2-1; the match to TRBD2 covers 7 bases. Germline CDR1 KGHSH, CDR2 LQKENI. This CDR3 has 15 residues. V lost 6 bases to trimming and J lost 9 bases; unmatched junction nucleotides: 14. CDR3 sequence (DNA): TGTGCCAGCTCTCGTGCGGGGGAACTGTCGACTGAGCAGTTCTTC. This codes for CASSRAGELSTEQFF.

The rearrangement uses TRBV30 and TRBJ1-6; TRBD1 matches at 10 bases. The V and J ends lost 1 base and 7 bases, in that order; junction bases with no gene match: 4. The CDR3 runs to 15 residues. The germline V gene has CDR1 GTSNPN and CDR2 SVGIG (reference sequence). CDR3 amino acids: CAWSARTGGNSPLHF. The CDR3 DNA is TGTGCCTGGAGTGCAAGGACAGGGGGAAATTCACCCCTCCACTTT.

In nucleotides, the CDR3 is TGTGCCAGCAGCCAAAGACAGGGAGCGGGCGGAAACACCATATATTTT. It is translated as CASSQRQGAGGNTIYF. The chain has TRBV14 and TRBJ1-3, with TRBD1 matching 7 bases. V shed 2 bases and J 4 bases; nucleotides not matched to a gene: 8. The germline CDR1 and CDR2 sequences are SGHDN and FVKESK. The CDR3 length is 16 residues. The entire variable domain, with the rest obtained from reference TRBV14 and TRBJ1-3, is as follows: EAGVTQFPSHSVIEKGQTVTLRCDPISGHDNLYWYRRVMGKEIKFLLHFVKESKQDESGMPNNRFLAERTGGTYSTLKVQPAELEDSGVYFCASSQRQGAGGNTIYFGEGSWLTVV.

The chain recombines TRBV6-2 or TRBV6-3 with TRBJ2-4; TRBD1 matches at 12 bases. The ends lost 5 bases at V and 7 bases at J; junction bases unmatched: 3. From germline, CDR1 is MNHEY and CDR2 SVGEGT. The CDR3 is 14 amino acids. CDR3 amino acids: CASSPGQGANIQYF. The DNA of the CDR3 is TGTGCCAGCAGTCCGGGACAGGGGGCGAACATTCAGTACTTC.

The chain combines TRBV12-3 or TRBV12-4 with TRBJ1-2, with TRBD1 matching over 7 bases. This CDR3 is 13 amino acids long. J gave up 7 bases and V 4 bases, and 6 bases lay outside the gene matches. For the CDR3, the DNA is TGTGCCAGCAGTTCGACAGGGCGTGGTGGCTACACCTTC. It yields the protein CASSSTGRGGYTF.

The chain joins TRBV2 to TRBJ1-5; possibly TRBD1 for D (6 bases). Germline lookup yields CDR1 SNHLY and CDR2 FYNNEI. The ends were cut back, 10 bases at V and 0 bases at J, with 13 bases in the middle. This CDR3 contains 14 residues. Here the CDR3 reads CANRGGVSNQPQHF. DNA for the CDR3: TGTGCCAACAGAGGGGGGGTTAGCAATCAGCCCCAGCATTTT.

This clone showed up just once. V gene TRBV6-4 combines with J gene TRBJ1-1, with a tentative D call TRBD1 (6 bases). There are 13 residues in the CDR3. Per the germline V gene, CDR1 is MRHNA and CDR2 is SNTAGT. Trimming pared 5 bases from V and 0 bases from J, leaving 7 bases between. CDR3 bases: TGTGCCAGCAGTACAGGGATGAACACTGAAGCTTTCTTT. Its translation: CASSTGMNTEAFF.

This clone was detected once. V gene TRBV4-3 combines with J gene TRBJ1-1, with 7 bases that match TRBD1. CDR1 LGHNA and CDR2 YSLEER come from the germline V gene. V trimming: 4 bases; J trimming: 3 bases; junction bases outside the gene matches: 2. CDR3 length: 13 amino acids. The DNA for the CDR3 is TGCGCCAGCAGCCTTCAGGGGGACACTGAAGCTTTCTTT. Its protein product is CASSLQGDTEAFF.

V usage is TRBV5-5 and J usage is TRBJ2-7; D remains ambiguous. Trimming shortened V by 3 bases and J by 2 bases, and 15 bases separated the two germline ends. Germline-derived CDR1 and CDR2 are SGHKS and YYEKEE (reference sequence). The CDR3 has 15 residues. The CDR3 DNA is TGTGCCAGCAGCTCACCGATGGTGGGCACCTACGAGCAGTACTTC. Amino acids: CASSSPMVGTYEQYF.

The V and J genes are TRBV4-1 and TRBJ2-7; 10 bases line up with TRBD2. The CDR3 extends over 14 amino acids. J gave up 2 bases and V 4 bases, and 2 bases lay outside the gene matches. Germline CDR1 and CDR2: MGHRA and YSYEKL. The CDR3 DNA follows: TGCGCCAGCAGCCCTAGCGGGGGACCCTACGAGCAGTACTTC. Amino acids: CASSPSGGPYEQYF.

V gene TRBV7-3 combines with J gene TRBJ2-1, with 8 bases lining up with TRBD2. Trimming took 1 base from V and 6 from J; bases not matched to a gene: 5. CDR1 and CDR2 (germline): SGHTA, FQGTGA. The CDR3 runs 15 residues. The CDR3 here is CASSLRGRGGNEQFF. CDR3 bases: TGTGCCAGCAGCTTAAGAGGACGGGGGGGCAATGAGCAGTTCTTC.

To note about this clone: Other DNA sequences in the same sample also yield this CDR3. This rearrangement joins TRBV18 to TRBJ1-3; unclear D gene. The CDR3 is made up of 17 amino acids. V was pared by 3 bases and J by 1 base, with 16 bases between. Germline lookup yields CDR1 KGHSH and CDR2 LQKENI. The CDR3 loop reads CASSPARPSSSGNTIYF. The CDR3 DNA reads TGTGCCAGCTCACCCGCGCGGCCCTCTTCGTCTGGAAACACCATATATTTT. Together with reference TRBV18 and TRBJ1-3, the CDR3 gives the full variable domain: NAGVMQNPRHLVRRRGQEARLRCSPMKGHSHVYWYRQLPEEGLKFMVYLQKENIIDESGMPKERFSAEFPKEGPSILRIQQVVRGDSAAYFCASSPARPSSSGNTIYFGEGSWLTVV.

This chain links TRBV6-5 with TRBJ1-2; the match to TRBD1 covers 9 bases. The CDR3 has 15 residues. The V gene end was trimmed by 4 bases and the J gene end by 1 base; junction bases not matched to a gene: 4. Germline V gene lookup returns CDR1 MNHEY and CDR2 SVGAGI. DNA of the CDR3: TGTGCCAGCAGTTCCGGGACAGGGATTAACTATGGCTACACCTTC. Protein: CASSSGTGINYGYTF.